These T cell receptor beta chains were read from a single sample in a study of PD-1 blockade in classical Hodgkin lymphoma. Clones were read by immunoSEQ multiplex PCR, and TCRdb kept only the in-frame ones, dropping some. The repertoire has 9,000 to 13,000 clones, about 71% of them found once; the top ten carry less than 11%. Sequenced material: peripheral blood mononuclear cells (PBMCs), taken at baseline. These receptors came from a human donor with classical Hodgkin lymphoma. Each CDR3 is given with its conserved first and last residue. Fields, in order: J gene, V gene, D gene, clone size, CDR3 DNA, CDR3 protein. A D gene is named only where the DNA matches it firmly. The size of a clone is reported for some rows only, either as once, few or many, or as a class for expanded clones.

TRBJ1-1	TRBV20-1	-	few	TGCAGTGCTGGCAAAGACCTGGGTGGCTTCTTT	CSAGKDLGGFF
TRBJ2-5	TRBV7-2	-	-	TGTGCCAGCAGTTCAATGGGAGGAGTCCAAGAGACCCAGTACTTC	CASSSMGGVQETQYF
TRBJ2-5	TRBV7-2	-	-	TGTGCCAGCAGCTGGGCGGCCCACCAGTACTTC	CASSWAAHQYF
TRBJ2-7	TRBV10-3	-	-	TGTGCCATCAGTGGAGGTGGTCACACCTTATCCTACGAGCAGTACTTC	CAISGGGHTLSYEQYF
TRBJ1-6	TRBV28	-	-	TGTGCCAGCAGTTCACCAGCGGGACCAAATTCACCCCTCCACTTT	CASSSPAGPNSPLHF
TRBJ2-2	TRBV11-1	-	-	TGTGCCAGCAGGACGATCTTGGGGGAGCTGTTTTTT	CASRTILGELFF
TRBJ1-1	TRBV10-3	-	few	TGTGCCATCAGTGTCGATCGAGTCACTGAAGCTTTCTTT	CAISVDRVTEAFF
TRBJ2-7	TRBV6-1	-	-	TGTGCCAGCAGCTTCGGACTCTACGAGCAGTACTTC	CASSFGLYEQYF
TRBJ2-7	TRBV28	TRBD2	-	TGTGCCAGCAGTCCGCTAAGCGGGGGTTACGAGCAGTACTTC	CASSPLSGGYEQYF
TRBJ1-2	TRBV10-3	TRBD1	-	TGTGCCACGTCGGACAGGGAGCTCTATGGCTACACCTTC	CATSDRELYGYTF
TRBJ1-5	TRBV7-8	TRBD1	few	TGTGCCAGCAGCTTAGAAGGCAGGGGGTTACATCAGCCCCAGCATTTT	CASSLEGRGLHQPQHF
TRBJ1-1	TRBV6-5	TRBD1	-	TGTGCCAGCAGTCCCAGGGGGGTCACTGAAGCTTTCTTT	CASSPRGVTEAFF
TRBJ1-2	TRBV9	-	-	TGTGCCAGCAGCGTATTGGGGACACCTATTTATGGCTACACCTTC	CASSVLGTPIYGYTF
TRBJ1-4	TRBV2	TRBD1	few	TGTGCCAGCAGTGGGGACAGGGCCACTCAGGTGGAACTGTTTTTT	CASSGDRATQVELFF
TRBJ1-4	TRBV19	-	medium-sized	TGTGCCAGTAGTATTTGGCAGGGGAATGAAAAACTGTTTTTT	CASSIWQGNEKLFF
TRBJ2-1	TRBV11-2	-	-	TGTGCCAGCAGCCTACTATCGGGGACACCCCCCTTCTTC	CASSLLSGTPPFF
TRBJ2-5	TRBV2	-	-	TGTGCCAGCAGTACGGATCAGCCGAGGACCCAGTACTTC	CASSTDQPRTQYF
TRBJ2-1	TRBV6-1	TRBD1	few	TGTGCCATCAGGCCCGGACAGGTCTTTTACAATGAGCAGTTCTTC	CAIRPGQVFYNEQFF
TRBJ1-2	TRBV2	-	-	TGTGCCAGCAGCAACGCGGTTACAGGGCGGTATGGCTACACCTTC	CASSNAVTGRYGYTF
TRBJ1-5	TRBV4-3	-	few	TGCGCCAGCAGCCAAGATTGGGATGGTGTGCCCCAGCATTTT	CASSQDWDGVPQHF
TRBJ1-1	TRBV6-1	-	-	TGTGCCAGCAGTGGCCAAGTAGCTGAAGCTTTCTTT	CASSGQVAEAFF
TRBJ2-7	TRBV11-3	-	-	TGTGCCAGCAGCTCCGGGGGCTCCGAGCAGTACTTC	CASSSGGSEQYF
TRBJ2-7	TRBV7-2	-	-	TGTGCCAGCAGCCGGTGGGGGGCCAACTACGAGCAGTACTTC	CASSRWGANYEQYF
TRBJ2-3	TRBV28	TRBD2	-	TGTGCCAGCAGTACCGCTTACGGACTAGCGGGAGCAGATACGCAGTATTTT	CASSTAYGLAGADTQYF
TRBJ1-2	TRBV9	TRBD1	-	TGTGCCAGCAGCGGGGGGACAGGCGGGCTCCTCTATGGCTACACCTTC	CASSGGTGGLLYGYTF
TRBJ1-5	TRBV5-6	TRBD1	once	TGTGCCAGCAGCTTTTCGGACAGGGCTAATCAGCCCCAGCATTTT	CASSFSDRANQPQHF
TRBJ2-7	TRBV5-8	-	-	TGTGCCAGCTATGGTGTTGGGGCCGGCGCTGACGAGCAGTACTTC	CASYGVGAGADEQYF
TRBJ1-1	TRBV2	TRBD1	few	TGTGCCAGCAGAAGGACAGGGACTGAAGCTTTCTTT	CASRRTGTEAFF
TRBJ1-4	TRBV5-1	TRBD1	-	TGCGCCAGCAGCCCCCGGGCCGACAGGGGGCCTGAAAAACTGTTTTTT	CASSPRADRGPEKLFF
TRBJ1-3	TRBV29-1	-	-	TGCAGCGTTGGGGGGGGCAACTCTGGAAACACCATATATTTT	CSVGGGNSGNTIYF
TRBJ1-1	TRBV7-2	-	-	TGTGCCAGCAGCTTAGTAGCGGGGGTGTGGGGGAACACTGAAGCTTTCTTT	CASSLVAGVWGNTEAFF
TRBJ1-3	TRBV7-9	-	-	TGTGCCAGCAGCCGACCGTTAGGTGGAAACACCATATATTTT	CASSRPLGGNTIYF
TRBJ1-2	TRBV6-1	-	-	TGTGCCAGCAGTCCACTGACCAGTGGGGGCTACACCTTC	CASSPLTSGGYTF
TRBJ2-2	TRBV5-1	TRBD1	-	TGCGCCAGCAGCCGGGACAGGGAGAACACCGGGGAGCTGTTTTTT	CASSRDRENTGELFF
TRBJ1-2	TRBV9	-	-	TGTGCCAGCAGCGCTCAGGGTAACTATGGCTACACCTTC	CASSAQGNYGYTF
TRBJ1-4	TRBV6-6	-	once	TGTGCCAGCAGAAACAGGAGAGAGACAACTAATGAAAAACTGTTTTTT	CASRNRRETTNEKLFF